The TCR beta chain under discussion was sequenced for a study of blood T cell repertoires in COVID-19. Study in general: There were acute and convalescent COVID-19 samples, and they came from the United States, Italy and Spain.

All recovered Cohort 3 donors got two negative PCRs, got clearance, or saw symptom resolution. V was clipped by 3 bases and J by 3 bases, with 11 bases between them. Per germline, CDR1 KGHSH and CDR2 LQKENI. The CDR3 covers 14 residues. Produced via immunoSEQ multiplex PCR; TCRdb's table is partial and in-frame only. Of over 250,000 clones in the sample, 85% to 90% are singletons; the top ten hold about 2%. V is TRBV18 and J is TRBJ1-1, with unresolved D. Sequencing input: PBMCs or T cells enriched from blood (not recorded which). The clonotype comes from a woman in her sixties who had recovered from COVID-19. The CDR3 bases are TGTGCCAGCTCACCCACAGCCGGGGACACTGAAGCTTTCTTT. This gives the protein CASSPTAGDTEAFF.